This record covers a single TCR beta chain. These data originate in a study of blood T cell repertoires in COVID-19. At the level of the study: Donors in the United States, Italy and Spain gave samples during acute or convalescent COVID-19.

Only in-frame clones appear in the TCRdb table, and some are missing; sequencing was by immunoSEQ multiplex PCR. In the table there are around 19,000 clones, roughly 88% of which are singletons. V lost 4 bases, J lost 1 base, and 3 bases stayed unmatched. This CDR3 is 14 amino acids long. The germline V gene encodes CDR1 SNHLY and CDR2 FYNNEI. What was sequenced was peripheral blood. The V call is TRBV2, the J call TRBJ1-1; 7 positions agree with TRBD1. The sequence was collected from a human donor in a cohort sampled during active COVID-19. CDR3 sequence: CASSVRDRNTEAFF. The CDR3 DNA reads as TGTGCCAGCAGTGTCCGGGACAGGAACACTGAAGCTTTCTTT.